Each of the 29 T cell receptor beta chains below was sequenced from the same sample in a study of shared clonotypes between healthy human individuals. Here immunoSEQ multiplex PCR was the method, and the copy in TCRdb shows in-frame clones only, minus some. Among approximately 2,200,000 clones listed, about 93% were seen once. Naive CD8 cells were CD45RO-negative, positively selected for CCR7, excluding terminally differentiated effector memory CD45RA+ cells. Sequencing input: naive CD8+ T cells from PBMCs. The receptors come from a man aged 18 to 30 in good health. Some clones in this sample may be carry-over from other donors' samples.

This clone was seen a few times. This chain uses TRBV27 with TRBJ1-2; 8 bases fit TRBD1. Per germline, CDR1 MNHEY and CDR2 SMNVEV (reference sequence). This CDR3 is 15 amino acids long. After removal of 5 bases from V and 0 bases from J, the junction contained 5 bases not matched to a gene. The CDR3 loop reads CASSPRTGPNYGYTF. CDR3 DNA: TGTGCCAGCAGTCCGAGGACAGGGCCTAACTATGGCTACACCTTC.

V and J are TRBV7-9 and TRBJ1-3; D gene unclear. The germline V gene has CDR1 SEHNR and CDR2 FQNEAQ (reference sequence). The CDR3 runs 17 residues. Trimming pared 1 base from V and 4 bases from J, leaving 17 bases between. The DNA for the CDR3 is TGTGCCAGCAGCTTAGGCTCCAAGCTAAAATCCGGAAACACCATATATTTT. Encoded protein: CASSLGSKLKSGNTIYF.

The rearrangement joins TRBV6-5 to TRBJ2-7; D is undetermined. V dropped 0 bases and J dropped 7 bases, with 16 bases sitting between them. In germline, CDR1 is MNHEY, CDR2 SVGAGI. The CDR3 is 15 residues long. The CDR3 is CASSYSLSSVKEQYF. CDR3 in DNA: TGTGCCAGCAGTTACTCACTCTCCTCAGTCAAAGAGCAGTACTTC.

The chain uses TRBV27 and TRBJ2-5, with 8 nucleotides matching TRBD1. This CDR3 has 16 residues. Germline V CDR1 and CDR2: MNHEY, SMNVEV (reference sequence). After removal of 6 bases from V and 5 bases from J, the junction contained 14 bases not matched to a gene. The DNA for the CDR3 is TGTGCCAGCAGCCTTTTAGACAGGGGTTCGAGGGAGACCCAGTACTTC. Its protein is CASSLLDRGSRETQYF.

The CDR3 sequence is CASSERGADTQYF. The CDR3 DNA reads TGTGCCAGCAGTGAAAGGGGCGCAGATACGCAGTATTTT. The J gene is TRBJ2-3, the V gene TRBV2; a weak D match, TRBD1 (5 bases). The CDR3 is 13 amino acids. Germline V lookup: CDR1 SNHLY, CDR2 FYNNEI. V lost 2 bases and J lost 4, with 7 bases in between.

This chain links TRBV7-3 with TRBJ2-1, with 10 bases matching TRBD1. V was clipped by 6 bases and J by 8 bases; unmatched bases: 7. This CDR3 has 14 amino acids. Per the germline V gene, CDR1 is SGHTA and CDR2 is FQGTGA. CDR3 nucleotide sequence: TGTGCCAGCAGGCCGGGACAGGGGTACCATGAGCAGTTCTTC. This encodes CASRPGQGYHEQFF. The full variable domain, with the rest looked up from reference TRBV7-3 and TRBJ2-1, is GAGVSQTPSNKVTEKGKYVELRCDPISGHTALYWYRQSLGQGPEFLIYFQGTGAADDSGLPNDRFFAVRPEGSVSTLKIQRTERGDSAVYLCASRPGQGYHEQFFGPGTRLTVL.

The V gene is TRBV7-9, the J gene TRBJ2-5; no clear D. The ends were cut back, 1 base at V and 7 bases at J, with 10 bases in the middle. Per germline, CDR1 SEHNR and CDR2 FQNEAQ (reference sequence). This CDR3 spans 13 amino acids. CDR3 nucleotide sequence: TGTGCCAGCAGCTTAGGTCTAGTCGGGACCCAGTACTTC. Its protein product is CASSLGLVGTQYF.

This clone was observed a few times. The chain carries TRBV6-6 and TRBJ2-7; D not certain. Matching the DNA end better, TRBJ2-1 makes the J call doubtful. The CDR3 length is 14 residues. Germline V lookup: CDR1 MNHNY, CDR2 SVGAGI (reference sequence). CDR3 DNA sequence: TGTGCCAGCAGTTCCCTGGACGGATCCTACGAGCAGTTCTTC. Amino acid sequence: CASSSLDGSYEQFF.

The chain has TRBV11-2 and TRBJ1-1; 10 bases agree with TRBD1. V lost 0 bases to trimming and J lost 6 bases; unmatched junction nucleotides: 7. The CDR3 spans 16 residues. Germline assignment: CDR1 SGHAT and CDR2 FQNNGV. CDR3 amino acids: CASSLDLGTGAPEAFF. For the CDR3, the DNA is TGTGCCAGCAGCTTAGACTTAGGGACAGGGGCCCCTGAAGCTTTCTTT.

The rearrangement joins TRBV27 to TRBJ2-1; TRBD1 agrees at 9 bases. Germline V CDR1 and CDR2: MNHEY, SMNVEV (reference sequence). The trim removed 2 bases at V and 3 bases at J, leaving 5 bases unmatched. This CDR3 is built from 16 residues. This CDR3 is CASSLMGGQGYNEQFF. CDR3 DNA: TGTGCCAGCAGTTTAATGGGGGGACAGGGCTACAATGAGCAGTTCTTC.

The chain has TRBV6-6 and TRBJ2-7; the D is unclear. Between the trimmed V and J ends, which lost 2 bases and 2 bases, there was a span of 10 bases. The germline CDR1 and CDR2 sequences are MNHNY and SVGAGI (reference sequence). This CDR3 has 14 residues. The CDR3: CASSYEDMTYEQYF. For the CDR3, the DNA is TGTGCCAGCAGTTACGAAGACATGACCTACGAGCAGTACTTC.

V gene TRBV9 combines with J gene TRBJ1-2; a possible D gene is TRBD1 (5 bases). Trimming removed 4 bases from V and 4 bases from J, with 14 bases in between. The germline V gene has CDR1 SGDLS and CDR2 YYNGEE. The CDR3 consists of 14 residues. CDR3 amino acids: CASSPQGIGYGYTF. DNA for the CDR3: TGTGCCAGCAGCCCTCAGGGAATTGGCTATGGCTACACCTTC.

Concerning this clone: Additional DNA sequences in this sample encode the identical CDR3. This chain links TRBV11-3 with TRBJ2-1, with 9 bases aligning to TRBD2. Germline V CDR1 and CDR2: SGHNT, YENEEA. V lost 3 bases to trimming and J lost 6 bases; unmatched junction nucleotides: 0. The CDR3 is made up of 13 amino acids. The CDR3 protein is CASSLGLANEQFF. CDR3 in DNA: TGTGCCAGCAGCTTGGGACTAGCCAATGAGCAGTTCTTC.

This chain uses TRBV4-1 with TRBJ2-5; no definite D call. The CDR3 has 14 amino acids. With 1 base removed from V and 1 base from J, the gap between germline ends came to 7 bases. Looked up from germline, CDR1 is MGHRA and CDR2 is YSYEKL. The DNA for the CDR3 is TGCGCCAGCAGCCAAGGTGCCAGCCAAGAGACCCAGTACTTC. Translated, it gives CASSQGASQETQYF.

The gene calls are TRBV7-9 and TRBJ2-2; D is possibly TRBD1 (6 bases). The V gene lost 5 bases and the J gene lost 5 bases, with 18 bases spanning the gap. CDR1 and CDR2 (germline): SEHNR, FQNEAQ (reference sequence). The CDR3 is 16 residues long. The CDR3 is CASSDGAGESTGELFF. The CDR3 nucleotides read TGTGCCAGCAGCGACGGGGCAGGGGAAAGTACCGGGGAGCTGTTTTTT. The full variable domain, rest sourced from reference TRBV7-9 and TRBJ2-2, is DTGVSQNPRHKITKRGQNVTFRCDPISEHNRLYWYRQTLGQGPEFLTYFQNEAQLEKSRLLSDRFSAERPKGSFSTLEIQRTEQGDSAMYLCASSDGAGESTGELFFGEGSRLTVL.

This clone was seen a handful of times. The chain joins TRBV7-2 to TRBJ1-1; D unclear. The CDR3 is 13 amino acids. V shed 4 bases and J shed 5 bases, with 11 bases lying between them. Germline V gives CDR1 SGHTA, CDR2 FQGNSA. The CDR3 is CASSSQVHTEAFF. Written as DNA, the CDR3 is TGTGCCAGCAGCTCCCAGGTCCATACTGAAGCTTTCTTT.

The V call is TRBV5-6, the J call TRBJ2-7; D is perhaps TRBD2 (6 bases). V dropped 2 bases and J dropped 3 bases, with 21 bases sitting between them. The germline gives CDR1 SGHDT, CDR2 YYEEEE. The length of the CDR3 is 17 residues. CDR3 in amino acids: CASSLRSSAGLGYEQYF. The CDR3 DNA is TGTGCCAGCAGCTTAAGGTCCAGTGCGGGACTCGGCTACGAGCAGTACTTC.

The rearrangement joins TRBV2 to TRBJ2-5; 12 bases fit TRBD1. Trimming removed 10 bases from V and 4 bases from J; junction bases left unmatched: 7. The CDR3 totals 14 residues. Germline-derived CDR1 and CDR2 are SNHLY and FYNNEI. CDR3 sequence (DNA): TGTGCCACTAGGGGGACAGGGGGCGCAGAGACCCAGTACTTC. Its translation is CATRGTGGAETQYF.

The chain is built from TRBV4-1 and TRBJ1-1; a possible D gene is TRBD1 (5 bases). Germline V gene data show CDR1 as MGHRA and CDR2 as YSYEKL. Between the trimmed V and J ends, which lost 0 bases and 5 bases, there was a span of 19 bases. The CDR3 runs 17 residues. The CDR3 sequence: CASSQDGATSWPTEAFF. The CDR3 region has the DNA TGCGCCAGCAGCCAAGATGGGGCCACCTCCTGGCCAACTGAAGCTTTCTTT.

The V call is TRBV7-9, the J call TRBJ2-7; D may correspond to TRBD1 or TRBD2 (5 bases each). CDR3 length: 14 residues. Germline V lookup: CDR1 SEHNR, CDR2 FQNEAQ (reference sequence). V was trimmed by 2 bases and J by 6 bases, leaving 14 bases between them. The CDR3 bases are TGTGCCAGCAGCTTACCGGGGCTAAGTGGCGAGCAGTACTTC. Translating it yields CASSLPGLSGEQYF.

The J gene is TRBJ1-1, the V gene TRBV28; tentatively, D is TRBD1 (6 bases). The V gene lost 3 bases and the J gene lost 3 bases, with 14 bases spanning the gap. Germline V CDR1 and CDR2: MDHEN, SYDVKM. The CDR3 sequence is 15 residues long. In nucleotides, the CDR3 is TGTGCCAGCAGTTTCCCAGGGGTTGGAGACACTGAAGCTTTCTTT. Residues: CASSFPGVGDTEAFF.

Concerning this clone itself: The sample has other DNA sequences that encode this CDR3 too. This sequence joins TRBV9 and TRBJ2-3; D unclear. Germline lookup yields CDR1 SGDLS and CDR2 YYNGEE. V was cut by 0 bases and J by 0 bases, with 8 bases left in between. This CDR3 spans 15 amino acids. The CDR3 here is CASSVVGGSTDTQYF. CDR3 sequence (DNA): TGTGCCAGCAGCGTAGTGGGCGGTAGCACAGATACGCAGTATTTT.

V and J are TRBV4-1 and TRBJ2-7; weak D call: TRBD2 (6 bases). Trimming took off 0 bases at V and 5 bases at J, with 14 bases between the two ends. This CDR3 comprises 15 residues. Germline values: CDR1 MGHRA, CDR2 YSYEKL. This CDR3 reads CASSQDPSSDDEQYF. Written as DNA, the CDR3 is TGCGCCAGCAGCCAAGATCCCTCTAGCGACGACGAGCAGTACTTC.

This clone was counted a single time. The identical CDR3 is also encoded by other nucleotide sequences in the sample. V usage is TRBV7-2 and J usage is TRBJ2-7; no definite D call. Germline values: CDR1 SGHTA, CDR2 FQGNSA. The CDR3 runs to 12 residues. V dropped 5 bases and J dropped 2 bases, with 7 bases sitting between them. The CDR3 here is CASSLPPYEQYF. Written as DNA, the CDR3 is TGTGCCAGCAGCCTTCCCCCCTACGAGCAGTACTTC. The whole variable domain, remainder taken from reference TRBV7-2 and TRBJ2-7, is GAGVSQSPSNKVTEKGKDVELRCDPISGHTALYWYRQSLGQGLEFLIYFQGNSAPDKSGLPSDRFSAERTGGSVSTLTIQRTQQEDSAVYLCASSLPPYEQYFGPGTRLTVT.

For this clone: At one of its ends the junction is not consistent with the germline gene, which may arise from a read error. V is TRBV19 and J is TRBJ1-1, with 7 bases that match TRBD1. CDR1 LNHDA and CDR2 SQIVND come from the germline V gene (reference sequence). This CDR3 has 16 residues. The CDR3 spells CASSGTAALMNTEAFF. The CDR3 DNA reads TGTGCCAGTAGTGGGACAGCGGCTCTGATGAATACTGAAGCTTTCTTT. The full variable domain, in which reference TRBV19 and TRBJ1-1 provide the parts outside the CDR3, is DGGITQSPKYLFRKEGQNVTLSCEQNLNHDAMYWYRQDPGQGLRLIYYSQIVNDFQKGDIAEGYSVSREKKESFPLTVTSAQKNPTAFYLCASSGTAALMNTEAFFGQGTRLTVV.

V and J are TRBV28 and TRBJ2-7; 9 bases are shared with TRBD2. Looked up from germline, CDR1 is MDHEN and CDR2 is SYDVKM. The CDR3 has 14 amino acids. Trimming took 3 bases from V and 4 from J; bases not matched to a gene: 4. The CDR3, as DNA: TGTGCCAGCAGTTTGGGGGGACTAGCATACGAGCAGTACTTC. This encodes CASSLGGLAYEQYF.

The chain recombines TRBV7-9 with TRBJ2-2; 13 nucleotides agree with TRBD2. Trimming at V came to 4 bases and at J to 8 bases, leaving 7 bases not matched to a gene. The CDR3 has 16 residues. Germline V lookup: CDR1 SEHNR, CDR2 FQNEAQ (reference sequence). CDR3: CASSSGLAGVLGELFF. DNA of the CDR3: TGTGCCAGCAGCTCCGGACTAGCGGGAGTATTAGGGGAGCTGTTTTTT.

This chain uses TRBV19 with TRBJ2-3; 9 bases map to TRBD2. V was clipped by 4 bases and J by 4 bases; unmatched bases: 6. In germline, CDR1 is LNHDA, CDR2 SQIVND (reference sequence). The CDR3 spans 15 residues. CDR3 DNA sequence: TGTGCCAGTAGTACCAGACTAGCGGAAGCAGATACGCAGTATTTT. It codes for CASSTRLAEADTQYF.

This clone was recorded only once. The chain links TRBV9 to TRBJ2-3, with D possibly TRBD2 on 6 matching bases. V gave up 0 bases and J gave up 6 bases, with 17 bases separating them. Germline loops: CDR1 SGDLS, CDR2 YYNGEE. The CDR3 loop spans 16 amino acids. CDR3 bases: TGTGCCAGCAGCGTAGGTGGAGGGTCCCTTGCGGATACGCAGTATTTT. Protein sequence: CASSVGGGSLADTQYF.